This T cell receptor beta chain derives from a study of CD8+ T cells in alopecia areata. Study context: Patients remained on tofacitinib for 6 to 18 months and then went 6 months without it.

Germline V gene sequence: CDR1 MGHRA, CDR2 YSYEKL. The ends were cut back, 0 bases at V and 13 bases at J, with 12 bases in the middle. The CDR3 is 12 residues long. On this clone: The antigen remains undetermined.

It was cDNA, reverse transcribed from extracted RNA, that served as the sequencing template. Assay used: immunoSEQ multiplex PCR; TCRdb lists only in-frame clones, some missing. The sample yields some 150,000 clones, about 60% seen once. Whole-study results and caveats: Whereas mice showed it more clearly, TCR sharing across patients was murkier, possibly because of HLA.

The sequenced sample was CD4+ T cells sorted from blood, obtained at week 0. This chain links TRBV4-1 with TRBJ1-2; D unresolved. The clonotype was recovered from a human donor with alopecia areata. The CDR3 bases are TGCGCCAGCAGCCAAGATGGGAGGAGGCTCACCTTC. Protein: CASSQDGRRLTF.